The T cell receptor (beta chain) under discussion was sequenced for a study of monozygotic twins with cystic fibrosis. Overall study results and limits: Unrelated CF individuals shared fewer identical clonotypes than monozygotic CF twins.

Trimming shortened V by 2 bases and J by 2 bases, and 9 bases separated the two germline ends. This CDR3 region has 14 residues. CDR1 is SGHVS, CDR2 FQNEAQ, per germline. Details on this clone: The antigen remains undetermined.

Sequenced by immunoSEQ multiplex PCR; TCRdb stores in-frame clones only, minus some. The profile shows about 10,000 clones, approximately 99.4% of them singletons. The chain links TRBV7-8 to TRBJ1-1; D is unresolved. Material: blood. The receptor's source is a young man with cystic fibrosis. The CDR3 coding sequence is TGTGCCAGCAGCTTATTCGACGGAAACACTGAAGCTTTCTTT. As protein: CASSLFDGNTEAFF. The complete variable domain, with remaining parts taken from reference TRBV7-8 and TRBJ1-1, reads GAGVSQSPRYKVAKRGQDVALRCDPISGHVSLFWYQQALGQGPEFLTYFQNEAQLDKSGLPSDRFFAERPEGSVSTLKIQRTQQEDSAVYLCASSLFDGNTEAFFGQGTRLTVV.